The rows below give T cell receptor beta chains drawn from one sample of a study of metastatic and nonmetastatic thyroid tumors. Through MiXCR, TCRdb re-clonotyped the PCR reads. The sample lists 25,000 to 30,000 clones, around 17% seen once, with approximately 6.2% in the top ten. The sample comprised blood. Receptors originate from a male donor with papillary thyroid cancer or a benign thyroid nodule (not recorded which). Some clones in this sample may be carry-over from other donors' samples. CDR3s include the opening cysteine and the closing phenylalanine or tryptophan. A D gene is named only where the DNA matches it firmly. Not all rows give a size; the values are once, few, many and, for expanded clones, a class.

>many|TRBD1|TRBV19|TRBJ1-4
CASSARQGAYEKLFF
TGTGCCAGTAGTGCGAGACAGGGGGCTTATGAAAAACTGTTTTTT
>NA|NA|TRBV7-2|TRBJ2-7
CASSLGRIDEQYF
TGTGCCAGCAGCTTAGGAAGGATTGACGAGCAGTACTTC
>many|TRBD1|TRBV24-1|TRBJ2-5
CATSDTTGTGVRETQYF
TGTGCCACCAGTGATACCACCGGGACAGGGGTACGAGAGACCCAGTACTTC
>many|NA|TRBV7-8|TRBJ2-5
CASSLGPSETQYF
TGTGCCAGCAGCTTAGGCCCCTCAGAGACCCAGTACTTC
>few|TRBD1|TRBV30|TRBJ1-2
CAWSVGQGALDGYTF
TGTGCCTGGAGTGTGGGACAGGGGGCTCTCGATGGCTACACCTTC
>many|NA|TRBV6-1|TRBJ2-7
CASSEGHSYEQYF
TGTGCCAGCAGTGAAGGTCACTCCTACGAGCAGTACTTC
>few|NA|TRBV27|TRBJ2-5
CASSLRWGTRETQYF
TGTGCCAGCAGTTTACGTTGGGGAACGAGGGAGACCCAGTACTTC
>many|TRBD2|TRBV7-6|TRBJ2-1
CASSLLIGSGISYNEQFF
TGTGCCAGCAGCCTTTTAATCGGTAGCGGGATTTCCTACAATGAGCAGTTCTTC
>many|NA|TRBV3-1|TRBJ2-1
CASSRSGTYNEQFF
TGTGCCAGCAGCCGTTCTGGAACCTACAATGAGCAGTTCTTC
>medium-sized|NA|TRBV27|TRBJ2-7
CASSLSADYEQYF
TGTGCCAGCAGTTTATCCGCGGACTACGAGCAGTACTTC
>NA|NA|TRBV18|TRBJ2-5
CASTQFAAGFQETQYF
TGTGCCAGCACACAATTCGCAGCAGGCTTCCAAGAGACCCAGTACTTC
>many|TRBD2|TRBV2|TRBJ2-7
CASLAEGSYEQYF
TGTGCCAGCCTAGCGGAAGGGTCCTACGAGCAGTACTTC
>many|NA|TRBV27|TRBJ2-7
CASSLSGGRHEQYF
TGTGCCAGCAGTTTGAGTGGGGGGCGGCACGAGCAGTACTTC
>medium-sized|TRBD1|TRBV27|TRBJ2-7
CASSLTGGESYEQYF
TGTGCCAGCAGCCTCACAGGGGGCGAGTCCTACGAGCAGTACTTC
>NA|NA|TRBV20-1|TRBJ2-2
CSARSLSGELFF
TGCAGTGCTAGGAGCCTTTCCGGGGAGCTGTTTTTT
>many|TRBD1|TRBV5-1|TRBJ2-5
CASSFAGQGVETQYF
TGCGCCAGCAGCTTCGCGGGACAGGGTGTGGAGACCCAGTACTTC
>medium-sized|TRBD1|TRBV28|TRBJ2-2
CASSLTGVRAGELFF
TGTGCCAGCAGTTTAACAGGGGTGCGGGCCGGGGAGCTGTTTTTT
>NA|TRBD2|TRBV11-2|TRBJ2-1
CASSPIAGGTYNEQFF
TGTGCCAGCAGCCCGATAGCGGGAGGTACCTACAATGAGCAGTTCTTC
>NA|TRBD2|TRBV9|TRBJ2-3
CASSAGGTRGTDTQYF
TGTGCCAGCAGCGCCGGCGGGACTAGAGGCACAGATACGCAGTATTTT
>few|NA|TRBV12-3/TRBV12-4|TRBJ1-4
CASSSLGGSGEKLFF
TGTGCCAGCAGTTCTCTTGGGGGGAGCGGTGAAAAACTGTTTTTT
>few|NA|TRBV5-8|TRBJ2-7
CASSFRQAGEQYF
TGTGCCAGCAGCTTTCGGCAGGCGGGGGAGCAGTACTTC
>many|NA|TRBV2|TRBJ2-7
CASDGSAYGPYEQYF
TGTGCCAGTGACGGGAGCGCCTACGGACCCTACGAGCAGTACTTC
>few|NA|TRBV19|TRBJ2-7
CASSRAYSSYEQYF
TGTGCCAGTAGTAGGGCGTACAGCTCCTACGAGCAGTACTTC
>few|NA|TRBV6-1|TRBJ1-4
CASSPLGRGATNEKLFF
TGTGCCAGCAGTCCATTAGGGCGGGGTGCAACTAATGAAAAACTGTTTTTT
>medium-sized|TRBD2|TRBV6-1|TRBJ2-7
CASSERAGGRDEQYF
TGTGCCAGCAGTGAAAGGGCGGGAGGTCGGGACGAGCAGTACTTC
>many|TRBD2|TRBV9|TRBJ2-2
CASSVGLAGVPNTGELFF
TGTGCCAGCAGCGTAGGACTAGCGGGAGTGCCGAACACCGGGGAGCTGTTTTTT
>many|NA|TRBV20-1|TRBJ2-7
CSASRLSYEQYF
TGCAGTGCTAGCCGGCTCTCCTACGAGCAGTACTTC
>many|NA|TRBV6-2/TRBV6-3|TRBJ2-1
CASSLSAGEQFF
TGTGCCAGCAGTTTGTCCGCGGGTGAGCAGTTCTTC
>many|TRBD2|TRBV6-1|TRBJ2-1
CASWALASNEQFF
TGTGCCAGCTGGGCACTAGCGAGCAATGAGCAGTTCTTC
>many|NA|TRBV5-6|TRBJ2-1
CASSFAGTHDIEQFF
TGTGCCAGCAGCTTTGCCGGGACTCATGATATTGAGCAGTTCTTC
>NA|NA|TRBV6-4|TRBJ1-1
CASSAWTNTEAFF
TGTGCCAGCAGTGCTTGGACCAACACTGAAGCTTTCTTT
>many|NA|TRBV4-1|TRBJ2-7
CASSQGAGTSSYEQYF
TGCGCCAGCAGCCAAGGGGCTGGGACATCATCCTACGAGCAGTACTTC
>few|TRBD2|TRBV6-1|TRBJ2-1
CASSETSGSPNEQFF
TGTGCCAGCAGTGAGACTAGCGGGAGTCCCAATGAGCAGTTCTTC
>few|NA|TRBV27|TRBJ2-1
CTSSRYNEQLF
TGTACCAGCAGTCGTTACAATGAGCAGCTCTTC
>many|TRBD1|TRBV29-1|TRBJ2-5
CSVEGGDRGAETQYF
TGCAGCGTTGAAGGTGGGGACAGGGGTGCCGAGACCCAGTACTTC
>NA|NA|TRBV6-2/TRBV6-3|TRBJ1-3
CASRRTARNTIYF
TGTGCCAGCAGAAGGACTGCCCGGAACACCATATATTTT
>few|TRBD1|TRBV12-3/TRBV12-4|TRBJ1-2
CASSLTGGGGYTF
TGTGCCAGCAGCCTTACAGGGGGAGGCGGCTACACCTTC